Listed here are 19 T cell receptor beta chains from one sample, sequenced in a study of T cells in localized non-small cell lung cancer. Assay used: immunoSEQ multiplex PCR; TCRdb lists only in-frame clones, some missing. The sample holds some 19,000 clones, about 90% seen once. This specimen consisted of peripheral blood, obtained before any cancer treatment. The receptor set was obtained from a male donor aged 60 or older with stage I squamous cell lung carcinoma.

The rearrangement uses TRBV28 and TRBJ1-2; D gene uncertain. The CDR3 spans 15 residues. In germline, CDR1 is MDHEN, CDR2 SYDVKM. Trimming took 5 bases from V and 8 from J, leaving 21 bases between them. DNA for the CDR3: TGTGCCAGCAGTCCCCTCGCCGACATTAGAGGGGGCTACACCTTC. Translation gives CASSPLADIRGGYTF.

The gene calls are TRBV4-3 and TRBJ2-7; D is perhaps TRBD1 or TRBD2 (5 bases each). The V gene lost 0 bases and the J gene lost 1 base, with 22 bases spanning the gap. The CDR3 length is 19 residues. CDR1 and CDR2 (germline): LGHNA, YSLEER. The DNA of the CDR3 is TGCGCCAGCAGCCAAGATTCCGATCCGAAACCTGGGGGATCCTACGAGCAGTACTTC. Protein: CASSQDSDPKPGGSYEQYF.

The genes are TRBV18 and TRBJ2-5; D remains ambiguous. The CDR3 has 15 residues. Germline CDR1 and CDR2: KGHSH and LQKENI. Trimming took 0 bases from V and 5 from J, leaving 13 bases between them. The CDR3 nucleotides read TGTGCCAGCTCACCACCGTCGGTAGGCATGGAGACCCAGTACTTC. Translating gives CASSPPSVGMETQYF.

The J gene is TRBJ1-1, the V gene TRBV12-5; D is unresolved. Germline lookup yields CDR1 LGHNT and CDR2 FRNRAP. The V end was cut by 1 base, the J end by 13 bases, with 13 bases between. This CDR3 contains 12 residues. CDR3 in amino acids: CASGLDTIAVFF. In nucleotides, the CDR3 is TGTGCTAGTGGTTTGGACACGATTGCGGTTTTCTTT.

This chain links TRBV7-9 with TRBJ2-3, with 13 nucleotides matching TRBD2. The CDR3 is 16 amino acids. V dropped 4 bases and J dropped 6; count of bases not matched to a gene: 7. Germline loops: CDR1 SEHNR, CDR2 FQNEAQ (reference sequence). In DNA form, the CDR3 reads TGTGCCAGCAGCTGGACTAGCGGGAGTGGGACGGATACGCAGTATTTT. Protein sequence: CASSWTSGSGTDTQYF.

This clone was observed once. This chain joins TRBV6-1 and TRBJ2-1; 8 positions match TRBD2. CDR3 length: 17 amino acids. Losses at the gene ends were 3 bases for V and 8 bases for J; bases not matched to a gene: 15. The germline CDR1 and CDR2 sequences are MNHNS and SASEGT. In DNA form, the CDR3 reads TGTGCCAGCAGTGAGCCCGGGGGGGGCCGTAGTAGCGATGAGCAGTTCTTC. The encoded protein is CASSEPGGGRSSDEQFF.

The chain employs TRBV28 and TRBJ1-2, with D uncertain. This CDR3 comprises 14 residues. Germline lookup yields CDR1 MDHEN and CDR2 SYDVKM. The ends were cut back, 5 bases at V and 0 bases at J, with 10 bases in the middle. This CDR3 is CASSPPHSNYGYTF. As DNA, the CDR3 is TGTGCCAGCAGTCCCCCACACTCTAACTATGGCTACACCTTC.

The CDR3 spells CASSYSQPGINEQFF. The CDR3 nucleotides are TGTGCCAGCAGTTACTCCCAACCGGGAATCAATGAGCAGTTCTTC. V is TRBV6-5 and J is TRBJ2-1; D possibly corresponds to TRBD2 (5 bases). The V gene's germline CDR1 is MNHEY and CDR2 SVGAGI. The CDR3 contains 15 residues. V dropped 0 bases and J dropped 6 bases, with 12 bases sitting between them.

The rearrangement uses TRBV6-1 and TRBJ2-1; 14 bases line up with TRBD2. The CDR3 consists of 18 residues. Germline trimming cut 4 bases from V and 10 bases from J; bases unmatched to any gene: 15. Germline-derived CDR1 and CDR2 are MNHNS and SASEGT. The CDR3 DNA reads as TGTGCCAGCAGTGGCGGGACTAGCGGGAGTTCACTTGGGGGCGAGCAGTTCTTC. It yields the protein CASSGGTSGSSLGGEQFF.

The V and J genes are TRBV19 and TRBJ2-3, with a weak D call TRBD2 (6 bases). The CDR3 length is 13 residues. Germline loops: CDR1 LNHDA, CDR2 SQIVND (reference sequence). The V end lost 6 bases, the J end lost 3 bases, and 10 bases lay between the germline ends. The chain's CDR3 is CASRGGVTDTQYF. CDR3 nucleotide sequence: TGTGCCAGTAGGGGCGGGGTGACAGATACGCAGTATTTT.

CDR3 region: CASSPRGLGGETQYF. DNA for the CDR3: TGTGCCAGCAGCCCCCGGGGACTAGGGGGGGAGACCCAGTACTTC. This chain links TRBV11-2 with TRBJ2-5, with TRBD2 identical over 8 bases. The CDR3 consists of 15 residues. From germline, CDR1 is SGHAT and CDR2 FQNNGV. The ends lost 5 bases at V and 5 bases at J; junction bases unmatched: 10.

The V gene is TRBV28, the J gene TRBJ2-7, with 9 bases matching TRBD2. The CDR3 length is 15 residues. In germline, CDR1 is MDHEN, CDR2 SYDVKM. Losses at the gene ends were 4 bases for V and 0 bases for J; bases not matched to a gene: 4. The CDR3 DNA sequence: TGTGCCAGCAGTTACCTGACTAGCGGCTCCTACGAGCAGTACTTC. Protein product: CASSYLTSGSYEQYF.

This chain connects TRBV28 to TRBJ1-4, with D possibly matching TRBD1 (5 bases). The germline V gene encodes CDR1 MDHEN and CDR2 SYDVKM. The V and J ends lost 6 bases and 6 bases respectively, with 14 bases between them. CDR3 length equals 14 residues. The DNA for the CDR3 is TGTGCCAGCAGCCCGCCCGGGGGTGATGAAAAACTGTTTTTT. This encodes CASSPPGGDEKLFF. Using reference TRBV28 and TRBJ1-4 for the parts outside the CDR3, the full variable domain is DVKVTQSSRYLVKRTGEKVFLECVQDMDHENMFWYRQDPGLGLRLIYFSYDVKMKEKGDIPEGYSVSREKKERFSLILESASTNQTSMYLCASSPPGGDEKLFFGSGTQLSVL.

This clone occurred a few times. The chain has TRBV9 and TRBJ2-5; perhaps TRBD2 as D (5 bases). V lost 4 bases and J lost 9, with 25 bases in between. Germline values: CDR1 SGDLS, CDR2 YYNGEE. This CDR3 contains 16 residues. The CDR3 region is CASSPWESVGSLAQYF. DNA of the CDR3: TGTGCCAGCAGCCCCTGGGAGTCGGTGGGATCTCTGGCCCAGTACTTC. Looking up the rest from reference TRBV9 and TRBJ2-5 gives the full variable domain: DSGVTQTPKHLITATGQRVTLRCSPRSGDLSVYWYQQSLDQGLQFLIQYYNGEERAKGNILERFSAQQFPDLHSELNLSSLELGDSALYFCASSPWESVGSLAQYFGPGTRLLVL.

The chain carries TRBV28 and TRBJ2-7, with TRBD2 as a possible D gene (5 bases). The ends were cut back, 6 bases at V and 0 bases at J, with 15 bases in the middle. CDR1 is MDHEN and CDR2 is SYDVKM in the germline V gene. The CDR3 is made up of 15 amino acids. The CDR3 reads CASRPVSGNSYEQYF. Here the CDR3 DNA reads TGTGCCAGCAGACCGGTCTCCGGGAACTCCTACGAGCAGTACTTC. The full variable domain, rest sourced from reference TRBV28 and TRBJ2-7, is DVKVTQSSRYLVKRTGEKVFLECVQDMDHENMFWYRQDPGLGLRLIYFSYDVKMKEKGDIPEGYSVSREKKERFSLILESASTNQTSMYLCASRPVSGNSYEQYFGPGTRLTVT.

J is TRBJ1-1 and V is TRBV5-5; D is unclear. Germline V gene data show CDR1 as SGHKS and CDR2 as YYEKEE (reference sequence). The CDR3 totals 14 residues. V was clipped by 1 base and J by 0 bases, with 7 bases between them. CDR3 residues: CASSLYGLNTEAFF. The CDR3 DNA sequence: TGTGCCAGCAGCTTGTACGGCCTGAACACTGAAGCTTTCTTT.

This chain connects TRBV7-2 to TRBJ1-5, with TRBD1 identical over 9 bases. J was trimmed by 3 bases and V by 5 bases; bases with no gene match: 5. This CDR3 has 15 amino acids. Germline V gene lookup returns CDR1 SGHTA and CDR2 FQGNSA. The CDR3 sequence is CASSVDRGFNQPQHF. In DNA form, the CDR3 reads TGTGCCAGCAGCGTGGACAGGGGATTCAATCAGCCCCAGCATTTT.

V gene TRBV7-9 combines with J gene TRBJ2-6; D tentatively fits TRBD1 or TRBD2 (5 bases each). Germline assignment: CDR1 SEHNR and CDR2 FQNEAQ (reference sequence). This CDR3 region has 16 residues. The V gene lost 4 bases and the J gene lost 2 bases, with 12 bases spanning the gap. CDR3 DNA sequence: TGTGCCAGCAGCTCCGTGAGAGGGGCTGGGGCCAACGTCCTGACTTTC. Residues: CASSSVRGAGANVLTF. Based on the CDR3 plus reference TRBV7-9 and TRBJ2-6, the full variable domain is DTGVSQNPRHKITKRGQNVTFRCDPISEHNRLYWYRQTLGQGPEFLTYFQNEAQLEKSRLLSDRFSAERPKGSFSTLEIQRTEQGDSAMYLCASSSVRGAGANVLTFGAGSRLTVL.

This chain's CDR3 is CASRSGQGSFSYNEQFF. The DNA of the CDR3 is TGTGCCAGCAGGTCGGGACAGGGGTCCTTCTCCTACAATGAGCAGTTCTTC. The rearrangement links TRBV28 to TRBJ2-1; 10 bases fit TRBD1. V gave up 6 bases and J gave up 0 bases; unmatched junction bases: 8. Germline V gives CDR1 MDHEN, CDR2 SYDVKM. The CDR3 covers 17 residues.